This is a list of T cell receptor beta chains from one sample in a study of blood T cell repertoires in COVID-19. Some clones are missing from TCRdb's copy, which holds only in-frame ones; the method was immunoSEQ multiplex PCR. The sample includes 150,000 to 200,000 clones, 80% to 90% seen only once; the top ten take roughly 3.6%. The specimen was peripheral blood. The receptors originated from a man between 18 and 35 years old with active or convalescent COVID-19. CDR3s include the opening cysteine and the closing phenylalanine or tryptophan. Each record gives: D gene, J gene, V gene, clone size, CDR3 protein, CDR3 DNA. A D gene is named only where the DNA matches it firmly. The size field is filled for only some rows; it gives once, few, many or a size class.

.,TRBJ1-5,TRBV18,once,CASSLGQINQPQHF,TGTGCCAGCTCACTGGGGCAGATCAATCAGCCCCAGCATTTT
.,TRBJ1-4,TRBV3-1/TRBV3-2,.,CASSQDLAGANEKLFF,TGTGCCAGCAGCCAAGATCTTGCAGGGGCTAATGAAAAACTGTTTTTT
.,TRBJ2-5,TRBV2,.,CASSPRTSSETQYF,TGTGCCAGCAGTCCTCGCACTAGCTCAGAGACCCAGTACTTC
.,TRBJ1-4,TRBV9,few,CASSVAYSPSEKLFF,TGTGCCAGCAGCGTAGCCTACAGTCCTTCTGAAAAACTGTTTTTT
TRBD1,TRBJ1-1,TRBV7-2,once,CASSDGQGTAEAFF,TGTGCCAGCAGCGACGGACAGGGGACCGCTGAAGCTTTCTTT
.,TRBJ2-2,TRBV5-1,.,CASSFGGTTGELFF,TGCGCCAGCAGCTTTGGGGGGACCACCGGGGAGCTGTTTTTT
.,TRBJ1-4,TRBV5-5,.,CASSLDRGESGEKLFF,TGTGCCAGCAGCTTGGACCGGGGGGAGTCAGGGGAAAAACTGTTTTTT
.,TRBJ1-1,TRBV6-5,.,CASTGGQSEAFF,TGTGCCAGCACCGGAGGACAGTCTGAAGCTTTCTTT
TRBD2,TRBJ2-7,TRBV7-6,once,CASSSYPPSGTSTYEQYF,TGTGCCAGCAGCTCTTACCCTCCTTCAGGGACTAGTACTTACGAGCAGTACTTC
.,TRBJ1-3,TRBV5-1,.,CASSLTGGKYGNTIYF,TGCGCCAGCAGCTTGACGGGGGGCAAGTACGGAAACACCATATATTTT
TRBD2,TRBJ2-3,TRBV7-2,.,CASSSSGGGADTQYF,TGTGCCAGCAGCTCCTCGGGAGGGGGGGCAGATACGCAGTATTTT
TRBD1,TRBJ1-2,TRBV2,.,CASSGQGMPYGYTF,TGTGCCAGCAGCGGACAGGGGATGCCCTATGGCTACACCTTC
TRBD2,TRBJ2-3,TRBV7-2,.,CASSFLTSGSKDTQYF,TGTGCCAGCAGCTTCTTGACTAGCGGGAGTAAAGATACGCAGTATTTT
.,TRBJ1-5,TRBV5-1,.,CASSLEPGSDQPQHF,TGCGCCAGCAGCTTGGAGCCGGGGAGTGATCAGCCCCAGCATTTT
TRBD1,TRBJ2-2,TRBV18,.,CASSAGTANTGELFF,TGTGCCAGCTCAGCCGGGACAGCGAACACCGGGGAGCTGTTTTTT
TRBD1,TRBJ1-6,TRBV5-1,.,CASSLEGQPNSPLHF,TGCGCCAGCAGCTTGGAGGGACAGCCTAATTCACCCCTCCACTTT
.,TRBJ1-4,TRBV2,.,CASRRGLNEKLFF,TGTGCCAGCCGGCGGGGACTAAATGAAAAACTGTTTTTT
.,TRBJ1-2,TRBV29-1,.,CSVEKGPGGDGYTF,TGCAGCGTTGAGAAGGGGCCGGGAGGAGATGGCTACACCTTC
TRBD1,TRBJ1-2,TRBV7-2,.,CASSSDRAGYTF,TGTGCCAGCAGCTCCGACAGGGCTGGCTACACCTTC
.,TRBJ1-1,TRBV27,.,CASSSWSMNTEAFF,TGTGCCAGCAGTTCATGGAGTATGAACACTGAAGCTTTCTTT
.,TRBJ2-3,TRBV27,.,CASSLKQGLSDTQYF,TGTGCCAGCAGTTTGAAACAGGGATTATCAGATACGCAGTATTTT
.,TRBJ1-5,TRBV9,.,CASSPQGSNQPQHF,TGTGCCAGCAGCCCCCAGGGGAGCAATCAGCCCCAGCATTTT
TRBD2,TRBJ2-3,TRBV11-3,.,CASSLVAGASTDTQYF,TGTGCCAGCAGCTTAGTAGCGGGGGCTAGCACAGATACGCAGTATTTT
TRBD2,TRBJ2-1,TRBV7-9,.,CASSSGLAGTTYNEQFF,TGTGCCAGCAGCTCGGGACTAGCGGGGACAACCTACAATGAGCAGTTCTTC
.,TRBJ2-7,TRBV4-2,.,CASSLATRTVYEQYF,TGTGCCAGCAGCCTTGCTACCCGCACCGTCTACGAGCAGTACTTC
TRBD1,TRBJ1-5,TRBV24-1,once,CATSDTTGDSNQPQHF,TGTGCCACCAGTGATACCACAGGGGATTCCAATCAGCCCCAGCATTTT
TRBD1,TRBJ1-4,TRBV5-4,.,CASRLDRAGEKLFF,TGTGCCAGCAGGCTGGACAGGGCAGGTGAAAAACTGTTTTTT
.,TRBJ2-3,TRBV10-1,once,CASSEEVRGFTDTQYF,TGCGCCAGCAGTGAGGAGGTTAGGGGGTTCACAGATACGCAGTATTTT
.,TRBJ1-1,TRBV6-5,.,CASSSWSQLVTEAFF,TGTGCCAGCAGCTCCTGGTCCCAATTAGTCACTGAAGCTTTCTTT
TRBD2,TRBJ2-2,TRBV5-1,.,CASSSSGGPTNTGELFF,TGCGCCAGCAGCTCTAGCGGGGGACCTACGAACACCGGGGAGCTGTTTTTT
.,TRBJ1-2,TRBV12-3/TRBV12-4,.,CASSLALPYGYTF,TGTGCCAGCAGTTTGGCCTTACCCTATGGCTACACCTTC
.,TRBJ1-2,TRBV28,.,CAIGRVSYGYTF,TGTGCCATCGGGAGGGTTAGCTATGGCTACACCTTC
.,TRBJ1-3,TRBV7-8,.,CASSLARYSGNTIYF,TGTGCCAGCAGCTTAGCGAGGTACTCTGGAAACACCATATATTTT
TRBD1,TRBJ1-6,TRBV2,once,CASYPGTGGSNSPLHF,TGTGCCAGCTACCCCGGGACAGGGGGATCCAATTCACCCCTCCACTTT
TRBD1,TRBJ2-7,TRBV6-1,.,CASSEQDRSSYEQYF,TGTGCCAGCAGTGAACAGGACAGGAGCTCCTACGAGCAGTACTTC
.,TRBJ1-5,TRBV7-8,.,CASSLRYRRDSNQPQHF,TGTGCCAGCAGCTTACGGTATAGGAGAGATAGCAATCAGCCCCAGCATTTT
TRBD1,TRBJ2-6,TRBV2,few,CASTGQGLSGANVLTF,TGTGCCAGCACGGGACAGGGCCTCTCTGGGGCCAACGTCCTGACTTTC
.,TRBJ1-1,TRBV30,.,CAWSAHLGGASEAFF,TGTGCCTGGAGTGCCCACCTCGGGGGGGCATCTGAAGCTTTCTTT
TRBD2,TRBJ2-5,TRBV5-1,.,CASSGGTSGGQETQYF,TGCGCCAGCAGCGGAGGGACTAGCGGGGGTCAAGAGACCCAGTACTTC
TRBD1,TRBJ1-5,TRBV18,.,CASSYLVRTGSNQPQHF,TGTGCCAGCTCCTATTTAGTCCGGACAGGTAGCAATCAGCCCCAGCATTTT
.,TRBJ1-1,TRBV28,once,CASNRGRHTEAFF,TGTGCCAGCAATCGAGGTAGGCACACTGAAGCTTTCTTT
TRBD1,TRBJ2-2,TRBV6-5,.,CASSRQGSTGELFF,TGTGCCAGCAGTAGACAGGGATCCACCGGGGAGCTGTTTTTT
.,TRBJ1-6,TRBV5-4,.,CASSLVRVSYNSPLHF,TGTGCCAGCAGCTTGGTCCGAGTTTCCTATAATTCACCCCTCCACTTT
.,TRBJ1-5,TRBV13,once,CASSLRGPDQPQHF,TGTGCCAGCAGCTTAAGAGGGCCCGATCAGCCCCAGCATTTT
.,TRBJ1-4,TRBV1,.,CTSSCQDRVEEKLFF,TGCACCAGCAGCTGCCAGGACAGGGTGGAGGAAAAACTGTTTTTT
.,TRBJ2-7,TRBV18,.,CASSPPSGLGQYF,TGTGCCAGCTCACCACCGTCAGGATTAGGGCAGTACTTC
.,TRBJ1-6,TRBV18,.,CASSPSSYNSPLHF,TGTGCCAGCTCACCGAGCTCCTATAATTCACCCCTCCACTTT
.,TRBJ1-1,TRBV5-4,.,CASSLGGEQRNTEAFF,TGTGCCAGCAGCTTGGGGGGGGAACAGAGGAACACTGAAGCTTTCTTT
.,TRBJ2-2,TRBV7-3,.,CASSLSGTGELFF,TGTGCCAGCAGCTTAAGCGGGACCGGGGAGCTGTTTTTT
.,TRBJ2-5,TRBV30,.,CAWRQGAETQYF,TGTGCCTGGAGACAAGGGGCAGAGACCCAGTACTTC
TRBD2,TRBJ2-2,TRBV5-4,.,CASSFPGGGELFF,TGTGCCAGCAGCTTTCCGGGAGGCGGGGAGCTGTTTTTT
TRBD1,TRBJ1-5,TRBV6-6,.,CASSDRDSHQPQHF,TGTGCCAGCAGTGACCGGGACAGCCATCAGCCCCAGCATTTT
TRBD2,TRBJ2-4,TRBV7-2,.,CASSPEGTSGVIQYF,TGTGCCAGCAGCCCAGAGGGGACTAGCGGGGTCATTCAGTACTTC